These T cell receptor beta chains were read from a single sample in a study of T cell changes during pregnancy in multiple sclerosis. Method: immunoSEQ multiplex PCR; TCRdb's copy keeps in-frame clones and lacks some. In the table there are 35,000 or so clones, roughly 94% of which are singletons. The specimen comprised CD4+ T cells from peripheral blood mononuclear cells, sampled after pregnancy. Source of these receptors: a female donor with multiple sclerosis, enrolled in a pregnancy study. CDR3s include the opening cysteine and the closing phenylalanine or tryptophan. The order of the fields is J gene, V gene, clone size, D gene, CDR3 DNA, CDR3 protein. A D gene is named only where the DNA matches it firmly. Rows give clone size only sometimes, using once, few, many, or a class for an expanded clone.

j_gene: TRBJ1-1
v_gene: TRBV2
abundance: -
d_gene: -
CDR3nt: TGTGCCAGCAGTTGGGGCAGGGGAAACACTGAAGCTTTCTTT
CDR3aa: CASSWGRGNTEAFF

j_gene: TRBJ2-5
v_gene: TRBV6-5
abundance: -
d_gene: -
CDR3nt: TGTGCCAGCACGGGCCAGGGGATGGAGACCCAGTACTTC
CDR3aa: CASTGQGMETQYF

j_gene: TRBJ2-7
v_gene: TRBV4-2
abundance: -
d_gene: -
CDR3nt: TGTGCCAGCAGCCTCAGGGTGAGCTCCTACGAGCAGTACTTC
CDR3aa: CASSLRVSSYEQYF

j_gene: TRBJ2-3
v_gene: TRBV6-6
abundance: once
d_gene: -
CDR3nt: TGTGCCAGCAGTTACCTGACAGATACGCAGTATTTT
CDR3aa: CASSYLTDTQYF

j_gene: TRBJ2-7
v_gene: TRBV2
abundance: -
d_gene: TRBD1
CDR3nt: TGTGCCAGCAGTTCGGAACAGGGGGGCCCCTACGAGCAGTACTTC
CDR3aa: CASSSEQGGPYEQYF

j_gene: TRBJ1-2
v_gene: TRBV19
abundance: few
d_gene: -
CDR3nt: TGTGCCACCACTGAGTCAAGGGGGTCAACTAACTATGGCTACACCTTC
CDR3aa: CATTESRGSTNYGYTF

j_gene: TRBJ1-2
v_gene: TRBV5-1
abundance: -
d_gene: -
CDR3nt: TGCGCCAGCAGCTCGTCACAGGGAGTCTATGGCTACACCTTC
CDR3aa: CASSSSQGVYGYTF

j_gene: TRBJ2-7
v_gene: TRBV6-1
abundance: -
d_gene: -
CDR3nt: TGTGCCACCGAACTCGCTGACAAGCAGTACTTC
CDR3aa: CATELADKQYF

j_gene: TRBJ2-2
v_gene: TRBV2
abundance: -
d_gene: -
CDR3nt: TGTGCCAGCAGACCTTCCAGCAACAGGTTTGGAACCGGGGAGCTGTTTTTT
CDR3aa: CASRPSSNRFGTGELFF

j_gene: TRBJ2-7
v_gene: TRBV19
abundance: -
d_gene: -
CDR3nt: TGTGCCAGTAGTATTCAGGGGCCCTACGAGCAGTACTTC
CDR3aa: CASSIQGPYEQYF

j_gene: TRBJ1-1
v_gene: TRBV7-2
abundance: -
d_gene: TRBD1
CDR3nt: TGTGCCAGCAGCCCAGACCCAGGGACAGGGAATGAAGCTTTCTTT
CDR3aa: CASSPDPGTGNEAFF

j_gene: TRBJ2-4
v_gene: TRBV5-4
abundance: -
d_gene: TRBD2
CDR3nt: TGTGCCAGCAGCTCGCCCGTAGCGGGAAACATTCAGTACTTC
CDR3aa: CASSSPVAGNIQYF

j_gene: TRBJ2-1
v_gene: TRBV29-1
abundance: -
d_gene: -
CDR3nt: TGCAGCGCACGGACTGACCTCGTATACAATGAGCAGTTCTTC
CDR3aa: CSARTDLVYNEQFF

j_gene: TRBJ2-7
v_gene: TRBV6-1
abundance: few
d_gene: TRBD1
CDR3nt: TGTGCCAGCAGTCACACAGGGGCGAGCTCCTACGAGCAGTACTTC
CDR3aa: CASSHTGASSYEQYF

j_gene: TRBJ1-4
v_gene: TRBV28
abundance: -
d_gene: -
CDR3nt: TGTGCCACCAGTTCCGGAGGTGAAAAACTGTTTTTT
CDR3aa: CATSSGGEKLFF

j_gene: TRBJ2-2
v_gene: TRBV27
abundance: -
d_gene: TRBD1
CDR3nt: TGTGCCAGCACCCGGACAGGGAGGACCGGGGAGCTGTTTTTT
CDR3aa: CASTRTGRTGELFF

j_gene: TRBJ2-7
v_gene: TRBV9
abundance: -
d_gene: TRBD1
CDR3nt: TGTGCCAGCAGCGCGGGACAGGGGGCGAGGGAGCAGTACTTC
CDR3aa: CASSAGQGAREQYF